This T cell receptor beta chain was captured in a study of glioma-infiltrating T cells. Study-level findings and limits: Above-expected tissue-blood divergence occurred in all gliomas, most in low-grade ones. CDR3 overlap between tissue and blood was very small.

Amplification of TCR alpha and beta CDR3 regions from RNA used iRepertoire nested multiplex PCR. One-step reverse transcription and amplification started from about 100-400 ng of tissue mRNA or PBMC total RNA. TCRdb itself ran the multiplex PCR reads through MiXCR, one entry per CDR3 protein. Here the sample spans 110,000 or so distinct CDR3 sequences, around a quarter being singletons. CDR1 and CDR2 (germline): DFQATT, SNEGSKA (reference sequence). V was trimmed by 4 bases and J by 4 bases, leaving 17 bases between them. This CDR3 comprises 14 residues. In this sample, this clonotype turned up many times. The antigen is not known.

This clonotype was obtained from a human donor with low-grade glioma or glioblastoma, undergoing nonglioma brain surgery, or in good health (not recorded which). The sample was glioma tissue, nonneoplastic brain tissue, or PBMCs (not recorded which). V and J are TRBV20-1 and TRBJ2-7; D is possibly TRBD2 (7 bases). CDR3 residues: CSATGGGLGYEQYF. Here the CDR3 DNA reads TGCAGTGCTACGGGCGGGGGCCTTGGGTACGAGCAGTACTTC.